This T cell receptor (beta chain) was obtained from a study of beta chain features in type 1 diabetes. Study conclusions and caveats: Shorter templates may be favored by PCR, equally so in patients and controls. The naive, central memory and Treg TCRB repertoires showed an apparent similarity that was greater among patients than among healthy donors. In type 1 diabetes patients, VDJ junctions had fewer insertions; deletions at these junctions were more frequent.

This clone was seen a few times. Its cognate antigen is unknown. With 7 bases clipped from V and 3 bases from J, the junction kept 12 bases outside the gene matches. This CDR3 comprises 16 residues. Germline CDR1 is SNHLY and CDR2 is FYNNEI. The investigators reverse transcribed all of the isolated RNA, so they sequenced expressed TCRB transcripts. The data were produced by immunoSEQ multiplex PCR, yet TCRdb's version contains in-frame clones alone and is incomplete. The sample lists 310,000 or so clones, approximately 9.9% occurring once. The chain has TRBV2 and TRBJ2-5; TRBD1 aligns across 9 bases. The receptor's source is a woman in her twenties or thirties in good health. Sequenced: naive CD4+ T cells from blood. CDR3 sequence: CASNRLIRTGEETQYF. CDR3 nucleotides: TGTGCCAGCAATCGGCTGATTAGGACAGGGGAAGAGACCCAGTACTTC.